What follows are 14 T cell receptor beta chains derived from one specimen sequenced in a study of cytomegalovirus exposure and HLA in healthy donors. PCR was performed using 60 Vbeta and 13 Jbeta primers. TCRdb's table, derived via immunoSEQ multiplex PCR, lists solely in-frame clones and lacks some. The sample lists some 200,000 clones; 70% to 85% were seen once. Material for sequencing was PBMCs. The receptors shown here come from a man in his fifties in good health and CMV-seronegative.

The rearrangement links TRBV4-1 to TRBJ1-2; the match to TRBD1 covers 8 bases. This CDR3 spans 16 amino acids. Germline lookup yields CDR1 MGHRA and CDR2 YSYEKL. With V trimmed by 2 bases and J by 2 bases, 7 bases remained unmatched. The CDR3 loop reads CASSQPRTGKNYGYTF. CDR3 DNA: TGCGCCAGCAGCCAACCCCGGACAGGGAAGAACTATGGCTACACCTTC.

CDR3 in amino acids: CASSTLGPGYEQYF. In nucleotides, the CDR3 is TGCGCCAGCAGCACACTAGGACCAGGCTACGAGCAGTACTTC. This chain connects TRBV5-1 to TRBJ2-7, with D maybe TRBD2 (5 bases). The CDR3 spans 14 residues. Germline-derived CDR1 and CDR2 are SGHRS and YFSETQ. V was pared by 4 bases and J by 3 bases, with 14 bases between.

This chain's CDR3 is CASRWTGGRNTEAFF. The CDR3 coding sequence is TGTGCCAGCAGATGGACAGGGGGCCGGAACACTGAAGCTTTCTTT. The gene calls are TRBV27 and TRBJ1-1, with 11 bases that match TRBD1. V shed 6 bases, J shed 1 base, and the junction held 4 bases outside the gene matches. Germline CDR1 MNHEY, CDR2 SMNVEV (reference sequence). This CDR3 is 15 amino acids long.

Here the CDR3 DNA reads TGTGCCAGCAGCTCGGGTGTCCCGGGTGATTCACCCCTCCACTTT. The encoded protein is CASSSGVPGDSPLHF. V gene TRBV5-4 combines with J gene TRBJ1-6; no clear D. The CDR3 length is 15 residues. CDR1 SGHNT and CDR2 YYREEE come from the germline V gene (reference sequence). Between the trimmed V and J ends, which lost 3 bases and 8 bases, there was a span of 15 bases.

V and J are TRBV2 and TRBJ2-3, with 9 nucleotides matching TRBD1. Germline lookup yields CDR1 SNHLY and CDR2 FYNNEI. Germline trimming cut 9 bases from V and 0 bases from J; bases unmatched to any gene: 7. This CDR3 is built from 15 residues. The CDR3 nucleotides read TGTGCCAGAAGGACAGGGGCTCTCAGCACAGATACGCAGTATTTT. It specifies CARRTGALSTDTQYF.

CDR3 bases: TGTGCCAGCAGTGAAACCGTTACTAGCAATGAGCAGTTCTTC. Translation: CASSETVTSNEQFF. The chain has TRBV25-1 and TRBJ2-1; a possible D gene is TRBD2 (5 bases). Per the germline V gene, CDR1 is MGHDK and CDR2 is SYGVNS. The CDR3 has 14 amino acids. V lost 2 bases and J 6 bases, leaving 11 bases between the germline ends.

CDR3 amino acids: CASGREARLGTEAFF. The CDR3 region has the DNA TGTGCCAGCGGTAGAGAGGCCCGTCTAGGCACTGAAGCTTTCTTT. V and J are TRBV27 and TRBJ1-1, with unresolved D. Germline CDR1 MNHEY, CDR2 SMNVEV (reference sequence). The CDR3 is made up of 15 amino acids. Deletions cut 8 bases from V and 4 bases from J, with 20 bases between.

The rearrangement links TRBV5-4 to TRBJ2-7; 9 bases map to TRBD1. Per germline, CDR1 SGHNT and CDR2 YYREEE (reference sequence). The CDR3 spans 15 residues. The trim removed 4 bases at V and 9 bases at J, leaving 14 bases unmatched. CDR3: CASSGKDRGSRRQYF. CDR3 sequence (DNA): TGTGCCAGCAGCGGGAAGGACAGGGGCTCGAGGAGGCAGTACTTC.

This sequence joins TRBV18 and TRBJ2-1; maybe TRBD1 (5 bases). The V end was cut by 2 bases, the J end by 0 bases, with 8 bases between. CDR1 and CDR2 (germline): KGHSH, LQKENI. The CDR3 totals 15 residues. As DNA, the CDR3 is TGTGCCAGCTCACCAGGGGCCGACTCCTACAATGAGCAGTTCTTC. It yields the protein CASSPGADSYNEQFF.

The chain uses TRBV27 and TRBJ2-2; D call uncertain. The germline V gene encodes CDR1 MNHEY and CDR2 SMNVEV (reference sequence). With 11 bases removed from V and 1 base from J, the gap between germline ends came to 11 bases. The length of the CDR3 is 13 residues. The CDR3 bases are TGTGCCGCCCTCAAGCAGAACACCGGGGAGCTGTTTTTT. Protein product: CAALKQNTGELFF.

V is TRBV12-5 and J is TRBJ2-5, with 10 bases lining up with TRBD2. The trim removed 0 bases at V and 5 bases at J, leaving 3 bases unmatched. There are 15 residues in the CDR3. The germline CDR1 and CDR2 sequences are LGHNT and FRNRAP. The chain's CDR3 is CASGLVAGGLETQYF. For the CDR3, the DNA is TGTGCTAGTGGTTTGGTAGCGGGAGGGCTGGAGACCCAGTACTTC.

V gene TRBV5-1 combines with J gene TRBJ1-6; D might be TRBD1 (5 bases). The CDR3 is made up of 23 amino acids. Per the germline V gene, CDR1 is SGHRS and CDR2 is YFSETQ. V was trimmed by 0 bases and J by 0 bases, leaving 28 bases between them. CDR3 coding DNA: TGCGCCAGCAGCTTGGGCGGGATCGACGACAGTTTCGTCGTAAGCTCCTATAATTCACCCCTCCACTTT. Its protein product is CASSLGGIDDSFVVSSYNSPLHF.

The rearrangement links TRBV21-1 to TRBJ2-2; TRBD2, the table's D call, lacks a check against the DNA. TRBV21-1 is a known pseudogene. The CDR3 runs 17 residues. The CDR3 spells CASSKDEGLKDAGELFF. Here the CDR3 DNA reads TGTGCCAGCAGCAAAGATGAGGGACTAAAGGACGCCGGGGAGCTGTTTTTT.

This clone was observed a handful of times. The gene calls are TRBV28 and TRBJ2-3; TRBD2 matches at 11 bases. The V and J ends lost 5 bases and 0 bases, in that order; junction bases with no gene match: 4. The CDR3 loop spans 16 amino acids. CDR1 is MDHEN and CDR2 is SYDVKM in the germline V gene. As DNA, the CDR3 is TGTGCCAGCAGTACCCGGACTAGCGGGAGCACAGATACGCAGTATTTT. Translating it yields CASSTRTSGSTDTQYF.